In this sample, the clone carrying this T cell receptor beta chain turned up a few times. This CDR3 spans 14 amino acids. Germline CDR1 MNHEY, CDR2 SMNVEV (reference sequence). V dropped 2 bases and J dropped 9; count of bases not matched to a gene: 7. PCR was performed a second time for 7 to 11 cycles using a sample-barcoded 5' primer and a J-beta primer mix. Using its own MiXCR run on the 5' RACE reads, TCRdb lists one record per CDR3 protein. This sample carries fewer than 1,200,000 distinct CDR3 sequences, about 25% of them seen once, and the ten largest clones take 0.75%. This sample is drawn from a study of blood T cells in healthy people across ages. This same sample was also taken into another study, of T cells of mothers and their children.

The receptor was derived from a girl aged 2-10 years in good health. The genes are TRBV27 and TRBJ1-5; 7 bases agree with TRBD1. Sequenced input: blood. The CDR3 DNA follows: TGTGCCAGCAGTTTAGGGCAGGGGGGATGGCCCCAGCATTTT. Translation gives CASSLGQGGWPQHF.